This T cell receptor beta chain was profiled in a study of human T cells and chemical hapten exposure. TCRdb reprocessed the RACE reads via MiXCR and lists one record per CDR3 protein. The sample comprises around 95,000 distinct CDR3 sequences, more than 10% of which are singletons, and 2.5% to 4% rests with the top ten. CDR3 length equals 12 residues. Unmatched junction bases numbered 3, after V lost 6 bases and J lost 6 bases. In germline, CDR1 is MNHEY, CDR2 SMNVEV (reference sequence). The sample's time point: pre-sensitization, week 0. Treatment specified: therapeutic diphenylcyclopropenone sensitization with weekly scalp DPC. This clonotype has a count of ten or more.

The chain is built from TRBV27 and TRBJ2-3; 7 bases fit TRBD2. The clonotype was recovered from a woman aged 55-69 years with alopecia areata. Some clones in this sample may be carry-over from other donors' samples. This material consisted of whole blood, taken in connection with sensitization to the hapten diphenylcyclopropenone (DPC). This CDR3 is CASRAGGDTQYF. In nucleotides, the CDR3 is TGTGCCAGCAGGGCCGGGGGGGATACGCAGTATTTT.